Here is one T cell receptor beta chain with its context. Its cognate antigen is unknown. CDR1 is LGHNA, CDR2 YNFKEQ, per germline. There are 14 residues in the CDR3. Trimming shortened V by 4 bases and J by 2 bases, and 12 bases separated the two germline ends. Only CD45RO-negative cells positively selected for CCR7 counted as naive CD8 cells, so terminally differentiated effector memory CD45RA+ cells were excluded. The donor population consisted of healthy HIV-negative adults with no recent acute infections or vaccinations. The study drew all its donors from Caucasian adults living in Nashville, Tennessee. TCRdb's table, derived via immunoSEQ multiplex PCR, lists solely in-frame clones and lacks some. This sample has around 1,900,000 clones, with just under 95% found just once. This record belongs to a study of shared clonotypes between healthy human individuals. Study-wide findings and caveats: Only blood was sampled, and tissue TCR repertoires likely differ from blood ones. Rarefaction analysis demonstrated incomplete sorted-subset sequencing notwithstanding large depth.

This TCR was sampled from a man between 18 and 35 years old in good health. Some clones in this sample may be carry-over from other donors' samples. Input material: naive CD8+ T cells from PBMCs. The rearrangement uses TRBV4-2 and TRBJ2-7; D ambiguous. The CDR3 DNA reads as TGTGCCAGCAGCCCTGTGGCGGAGACCTACGAGCAGTACTTC. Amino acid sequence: CASSPVAETYEQYF.